The 3 T cell receptor beta chains listed next were all sequenced from one sample in a study of CD8+ T cells in alopecia areata. After isolation, RNA underwent reverse transcription to generate cDNA as the sequencing template. Profiled with immunoSEQ multiplex PCR; TCRdb holds only in-frame clones, not every one. The data contain 170,000 or so clones, less than 70% of them seen just once; the ten biggest clones take up under 14%. This sample's treatment: oral pan-JAK inhibitor, 5-10 mg twice daily. Sequences were derived from CD8+ T cells sorted from blood, sampled at week 24, from a patient treated with tofacitinib. All receptors come from a human donor with alopecia areata.

The chain uses TRBV30 and TRBJ1-2; D not resolved. The germline V gene encodes CDR1 GTSNPN and CDR2 SVGIG (reference sequence). V was shortened by 5 bases and J by 8 bases, with 12 bases between the two germline ends. The CDR3 covers 11 residues. In DNA, the CDR3 is TGTGCCTGGGATGGGGTGGTGGGCTACACCTTC. This codes for CAWDGVVGYTF.

The chain carries TRBV6-5 and TRBJ1-4; D possibly corresponds to TRBD1 (5 bases). Germline-derived CDR1 and CDR2 are MNHEY and SVGAGI. This CDR3 comprises 13 residues. The V end was cut by 6 bases, the J end by 7 bases, with 12 bases between. Here the CDR3 DNA reads TGTGCCAGCAGAGCGGGGGTCCGTGAAAAACTGTTTTTT. Its protein is CASRAGVREKLFF.

With respect to this clone: Distinct nucleotide sequences in the sample also encode this CDR3. This chain connects TRBV4-3 to TRBJ2-7, with D perhaps assigned TRBD1 or TRBD2 (5 bases each). Trimming shortened V by 0 bases and J by 3 bases, and 6 bases separated the two germline ends. The CDR3 sequence is 13 residues long. CDR1 LGHNA and CDR2 YSLEER come from the germline V gene. CDR3 nucleotide sequence: TGCGCCAGCAGCCAAGATGGGGGCTACGAGCAGTACTTC. Its translation is CASSQDGGYEQYF.